These 22 T cell receptor beta chains were all obtained from the same sample, sequenced in a study of graft-versus-host responses after intestinal transplantation. Here immunoSEQ multiplex PCR was the method, and the copy in TCRdb shows in-frame clones only, minus some. This table has some 93,000 clones, roughly nine tenths appearing once. These TCRs are of unknown antigen specificity. This sample comprised unstimulated CD8+ T cells sorted from spleen or lymph node cells, obtained before intestinal transplant. The receptors originated from a human donor who received an intestinal transplant.

The chain carries TRBV27 and TRBJ2-1; a possible D gene is TRBD1 (8 bases). The germline V and J ends were trimmed by 3 bases and 9 bases, with 15 bases remaining between them. The CDR3 has 14 residues. Germline V gene sequence: CDR1 MNHEY, CDR2 SMNVEV (reference sequence). The CDR3 DNA follows: TGTGCCAGCAGTTTCCTGGACAGGGAGGGTGAGCAGTTCTTC. This translates into CASSFLDREGEQFF.

The chain carries TRBV27 and TRBJ2-5; the D is unclear. Germline CDR1 reads MNHEY; CDR2 reads SMNVEV (reference sequence). Trimming took off 3 bases at V and 5 bases at J, with 10 bases between the two ends. The length of the CDR3 is 13 residues. In DNA form, the CDR3 reads TGTGCCAGCAGTTTTTCTTACATCGAGACCCAGTACTTC. This sequence encodes CASSFSYIETQYF.

The chain recombines TRBV10-3 with TRBJ2-1; 8 nucleotides match TRBD2. The CDR3 extends over 16 amino acids. From germline, CDR1 is ENHRY and CDR2 SYGVKD. With V trimmed by 4 bases and J by 8 bases, 13 bases remained unmatched. CDR3 sequence reads: CAISGTSSPNGDEQFF. In nucleotides, the CDR3 is TGTGCCATCAGTGGGACTAGCTCACCTAACGGGGATGAGCAGTTCTTC.

The rearrangement links TRBV4-3 to TRBJ2-7; D may be TRBD2 (7 bases). Trimming took 0 bases from V and 4 from J, leaving 13 bases between them. The CDR3 length is 15 residues. Germline-derived CDR1 and CDR2 are LGHNA and YSLEER. The DNA of the CDR3 is TGCGCCAGCAGCCAAGAACCCGGGGGGCCTTACGAGCAGTACTTC. This sequence encodes CASSQEPGGPYEQYF.

The rearrangement joins TRBV5-1 to TRBJ1-1; the D gene is possibly TRBD1 (5 bases). CDR1 SGHRS and CDR2 YFSETQ come from the germline V gene. The CDR3 contains 14 residues. V was pared by 0 bases and J by 1 base, with 7 bases between. The CDR3 loop is CASSLAQGNTEAFF. The DNA for the CDR3 is TGCGCCAGCAGCTTGGCTCAGGGGAACACTGAAGCTTTCTTT.

The chain combines TRBV19 with TRBJ2-1, with 9 bases that match TRBD2. This CDR3 is built from 12 residues. The V and J ends lost 5 bases and 14 bases, in that order; junction bases with no gene match: 7. From germline, CDR1 is LNHDA and CDR2 SQIVND (reference sequence). The CDR3 here is CASSARGRGEFF. CDR3 in DNA: TGTGCCAGTAGTGCTCGCGGGAGGGGAGAGTTCTTC.

This clone was recorded only once. The gene calls are TRBV7-9 and TRBJ2-5; D is uncertain. CDR1 SEHNR and CDR2 FQNEAQ come from the germline V gene (reference sequence). V was clipped by 5 bases and J by 5 bases, with 15 bases between them. The CDR3 has 14 amino acids. The CDR3 spells CASSREIERETQYF. CDR3 DNA: TGTGCCAGCAGCCGCGAAATCGAGAGGGAGACCCAGTACTTC.

The CDR3 coding sequence is TGCAGCGTTGAAACAGGGAGGACAGTTTTGGGAGGGGCCTACGAGCAGTACTTC. Its translation is CSVETGRTVLGGAYEQYF. This rearrangement joins TRBV29-1 to TRBJ2-7, with a weak D call TRBD2 (7 bases). Between the trimmed V and J ends, which lost 2 bases and 2 bases, there was a span of 25 bases. CDR1 and CDR2 (germline): SQVTM, ANQGSEA. The CDR3 runs 18 residues.

V and J are TRBV6-6 and TRBJ1-3; the D is unclear. The CDR3 contains 15 residues. V lost 0 bases and J 8 bases, leaving 14 bases between the germline ends. Germline CDR1 is MNHNY and CDR2 is SVGAGI (reference sequence). The CDR3 DNA reads TGTGCCAGCAGTTACTCGACAATTAGTGAACACACCATATATTTT. Encoded protein: CASSYSTISEHTIYF.

The CDR3 region is CASSYGDRGITDTQYF. CDR3 in DNA: TGTGCCAGCAGTTACGGGGACAGGGGGATAACAGATACGCAGTATTTT. The rearrangement links TRBV6-5 to TRBJ2-3; TRBD1 matches at 11 bases. Germline V gives CDR1 MNHEY, CDR2 SVGAGI. This CDR3 has 16 residues. V was clipped by 2 bases and J by 3 bases; unmatched bases: 4.

The CDR3 reads CASSFSRDREDNEQFF. In DNA, the CDR3 is TGTGCCAGCAGTTTCTCCCGGGACAGGGAGGACAATGAGCAGTTCTTC. The V call is TRBV28, the J call TRBJ2-1, with TRBD1 matching over 9 bases. V was pared by 3 bases and J by 5 bases, with 8 bases of the junction left unmatched. Germline CDR1 reads MDHEN; CDR2 reads SYDVKM. The CDR3 sequence is 16 residues long.

V usage is TRBV27 and J usage is TRBJ1-2; TRBD1 is a possible D gene (5 bases). CDR3 length: 14 amino acids. Trimming shortened V by 4 bases and J by 6 bases, and 15 bases separated the two germline ends. In germline, CDR1 is MNHEY, CDR2 SMNVEV (reference sequence). This CDR3 reads CASSSLGGSDGYTF. The CDR3 bases are TGTGCCAGCAGTTCCCTCGGGGGGTCCGATGGCTACACCTTC.

This chain uses TRBV6-5 with TRBJ2-1; TRBD2 agrees at 9 bases. The CDR3 runs to 15 residues. V dropped 7 bases and J dropped 3; count of bases not matched to a gene: 7. Germline V gene data show CDR1 as MNHEY and CDR2 as SVGAGI. CDR3 region: CASTQGTSRYNEQFF. CDR3 in DNA: TGTGCCAGCACTCAAGGGACTAGCCGCTACAATGAGCAGTTCTTC.

J is TRBJ1-2 and V is TRBV2, with a weak D call TRBD1 (5 bases). The germline gives CDR1 SNHLY, CDR2 FYNNEI. This CDR3 region has 15 residues. V gave up 7 bases and J gave up 0 bases, with 15 bases separating them. CDR3 nucleotide sequence: TGTGCCAGCAACCCACCACAGGAGACTAACTATGGCTACACCTTC. Its protein is CASNPPQETNYGYTF.

The chain employs TRBV11-2 and TRBJ2-1, with D maybe TRBD2 (5 bases). The CDR3 is 13 residues long. Germline values: CDR1 SGHAT, CDR2 FQNNGV. Trimming removed 2 bases at V and 8 bases at J, with 10 bases between. In nucleotides, the CDR3 is TGTGCCAGCAGCTTACTAGGGCGGGATGAGCAGTTCTTC. Translated: CASSLLGRDEQFF.

This chain connects TRBV7-9 to TRBJ2-7, with a possible D match to TRBD2 (5 bases). The V gene lost 1 base and the J gene lost 4 bases, with 14 bases spanning the gap. Germline lookup yields CDR1 SEHNR and CDR2 FQNEAQ (reference sequence). This CDR3 is built from 15 residues. The CDR3 spells CASSLVSFGGYEQYF. The CDR3 nucleotides read TGTGCCAGCAGCTTAGTTAGCTTCGGCGGGTACGAGCAGTACTTC.

The chain has TRBV6-1 and TRBJ1-1, with D uncertain. V was clipped by 3 bases and J by 1 base, with 6 bases between them. Germline loops: CDR1 MNHNS, CDR2 SASEGT. There are 13 residues in the CDR3. CDR3 sequence reads: CASSDWRNTEAFF. DNA for the CDR3: TGTGCCAGCAGTGATTGGAGGAACACTGAAGCTTTCTTT.

This rearrangement joins TRBV19 to TRBJ1-1; 7 bases line up with TRBD1. CDR1 LNHDA and CDR2 SQIVND come from the germline V gene (reference sequence). V trimming: 7 bases; J trimming: 6 bases; junction bases outside the gene matches: 2. The CDR3 covers 11 residues. DNA for the CDR3: TGTGCCAGTAACAGGGGAGCTGAAGCTTTCTTT. Encoded protein: CASNRGAEAFF.

The chain recombines TRBV4-1 with TRBJ1-4; the match to TRBD1 covers 9 bases. Trimming at V came to 1 base and at J to 0 bases, leaving 0 bases not matched to a gene. The germline V gene has CDR1 MGHRA and CDR2 YSYEKL. This CDR3 region has 16 residues. This CDR3 is CASSQGQGATNEKLFF. The CDR3 nucleotides are TGCGCCAGCAGCCAAGGACAGGGGGCAACTAATGAAAAACTGTTTTTT.

This chain links TRBV6-5 with TRBJ2-2; no reliable D call. The germline CDR1 and CDR2 sequences are MNHEY and SVGAGI. V was shortened by 0 bases and J by 3 bases, with 11 bases between the two germline ends. The CDR3 sequence is 16 residues long. The CDR3 loop reads CASSYSIGPYTGELFF. The CDR3 DNA is TGTGCCAGCAGTTACTCGATTGGGCCGTACACCGGGGAGCTGTTTTTT.

This clone was observed once. The V gene is TRBV7-2, the J gene TRBJ1-4, with D possibly matching TRBD1 (6 bases). This CDR3 spans 16 amino acids. With 0 bases removed from V and 3 bases from J, the gap between germline ends came to 11 bases. Germline V CDR1 and CDR2: SGHTA, FQGNSA. CDR3 protein: CASSLALGHANEKLFF. CDR3 nucleotides: TGTGCCAGCAGCTTAGCGCTGGGACACGCTAATGAAAAACTGTTTTTT. The full variable domain, completed using reference TRBV7-2 and TRBJ1-4, is GAGVSQSPSNKVTEKGKDVELRCDPISGHTALYWYRQSLGQGLEFLIYFQGNSAPDKSGLPSDRFSAERTGGSVSTLTIQRTQQEDSAVYLCASSLALGHANEKLFFGSGTQLSVL.

The V gene is TRBV1, the J gene TRBJ2-5; the table's D call TRBD2 went unverified against the DNA. TRBV1 is noted as a pseudogene. The CDR3 spans 15 residues. CDR3 coding DNA: TGCACCAGCAGCCACCCGTCGGGTGGGCAAGAGACCCAGTACTTC. It yields the protein CTSSHPSGGQETQYF.